This T cell receptor (beta chain) was identified during a study of T cells in localized non-small cell lung cancer. As concerns this clone: Its antigen is not known.

Profiled with immunoSEQ multiplex PCR; TCRdb holds only in-frame clones, not every one. The sample lists 550 to 600 clones; approximately 40% were seen once. Study results and limitations: Investigators sequenced only a single tumor region, leaving heterogeneity possible.

CDR1 is MDHEN, CDR2 SYDVKM, per germline. V was clipped by 2 bases and J by 5 bases, with 12 bases between them. This CDR3 is 14 amino acids long. The J gene is TRBJ2-5, the V gene TRBV28; no reliable D call. The sample here was lung tumor tissue, taken before any cancer treatment. The clonotype comes from a female donor over 55 with stage I lung adenocarcinoma. This chain's CDR3 is CASSLPGRKETQYF. The CDR3 bases are TGTGCCAGCAGTTTACCTGGAAGGAAGGAGACCCAGTACTTC. Together with reference TRBV28 and TRBJ2-5, the CDR3 gives the full variable domain: DVKVTQSSRYLVKRTGEKVFLECVQDMDHENMFWYRQDPGLGLRLIYFSYDVKMKEKGDIPEGYSVSREKKERFSLILESASTNQTSMYLCASSLPGRKETQYFGPGTRLLVL.